A single sample is the source of the 17 T cell receptor beta chains below, sequenced in a study of blood T cells in healthy people across ages. For the second PCR, which ran for roughly 6 to 12 cycles, a sample-barcoded 5' primer and a J-beta primer mix were used. TCRdb reprocessed the 5' RACE reads with MiXCR, giving one entry per CDR3 protein. The table lists over a million distinct CDR3 sequences, about 23% of them singletons. These data were likewise used in another study, on T cells of mothers and their children.

The sequencing input was blood. These receptors originate from a girl under 10 years old in good health.

The V and J genes are TRBV29-1 and TRBJ1-2; possibly TRBD1 for D (5 bases). The germline CDR1 and CDR2 sequences are SQVTM and ANQGSEA. This CDR3 contains 12 residues. Trimming took off 5 bases at V and 8 bases at J, with 15 bases between the two ends. DNA of the CDR3: TGCAGCGTTTTGGGGACCTCAGAGGGCTACACCTTC. It codes for CSVLGTSEGYTF.

The chain joins TRBV5-1 to TRBJ2-7; the match to TRBD1 covers 7 bases. Trimming took 0 bases from V and 7 from J; bases not matched to a gene: 7. The germline V gene has CDR1 SGHRS and CDR2 YFSETQ. The CDR3 loop spans 14 amino acids. The CDR3: CASSLDPGGGEQYF. CDR3 nucleotides: TGCGCCAGCAGCTTGGACCCAGGGGGTGGGGAGCAGTACTTC.

This chain links TRBV28 with TRBJ1-5; D possibly corresponds to TRBD1 (5 bases). CDR1 is MDHEN and CDR2 is SYDVKM in the germline V gene. The length of the CDR3 is 13 residues. CDR3: CAVRTQGGQPQHF. DNA for the CDR3: TGTGCAGTTAGGACCCAGGGAGGTCAGCCCCAGCATTTT.

The chain is built from TRBV19 and TRBJ1-1; D possibly corresponds to TRBD1 (5 bases). Between the trimmed V and J ends, which lost 2 bases and 0 bases, there was a span of 16 bases. Germline V gives CDR1 LNHDA, CDR2 SQIVND (reference sequence). The CDR3 is 17 residues long. The CDR3: CASSINGIGGVNTEAFF. CDR3 DNA sequence: TGTGCCAGTAGTATAAACGGAATCGGGGGGGTGAACACTGAAGCTTTCTTT. Based on the CDR3 plus reference TRBV19 and TRBJ1-1, the full variable domain is DGGITQSPKYLFRKEGQNVTLSCEQNLNHDAMYWYRQDPGQGLRLIYYSQIVNDFQKGDIAEGYSVSREKKESFPLTVTSAQKNPTAFYLCASSINGIGGVNTEAFFGQGTRLTVV.

This clonotype occurred a few times. This chain uses TRBV20-1 with TRBJ2-3; 7 bases are shared with TRBD2. The V segment lost 5 bases and the J segment 6 bases; nucleotides outside the gene matches: 14. Looked up from germline, CDR1 is DFQATT and CDR2 is SNEGSKA (reference sequence). This CDR3 contains 15 residues. The CDR3 is CSAGRLRAGVDTQYF. The CDR3, as DNA: TGCAGTGCTGGACGACTCCGGGCGGGAGTTGATACGCAGTATTTT.

The rearrangement uses TRBV12-5 and TRBJ2-5; 10 bases line up with TRBD2. The CDR3 contains 15 residues. J lost 3 bases, V lost 3 bases, and 4 bases had no gene match. Germline loops: CDR1 LGHNT, CDR2 FRNRAP. The CDR3 coding sequence is TGTGCTAGTGGTTTTAGGACTAGCGGTGAAGAGACCCAGTACTTC. The encoded protein is CASGFRTSGEETQYF.

This chain joins TRBV10-3 and TRBJ2-1; 10 bases line up with TRBD2. Germline V lookup: CDR1 ENHRY, CDR2 SYGVKD. The V and J ends lost 4 bases and 4 bases, in that order; junction bases with no gene match: 4. The CDR3 contains 15 residues. DNA for the CDR3: TGTGCCATCAGTGGCTGGACTAGCGGTTACAATGAGCAGTTCTTC. This gives the protein CAISGWTSGYNEQFF.

Note on this clonotype: One end of the junction fails to match germline, which may point to a read error. This chain uses TRBV29-1 with TRBJ2-7; TRBD1 aligns across 8 bases. This CDR3 is built from 14 residues. CDR1 is SQVTM, CDR2 ANQGSEA, per germline. DNA of the CDR3: TGCAGCGTGGAAGGGACAGGCCCTCGCTACGAGCAGTACTTC. This gives the protein CSVEGTGPRYEQYF.

This clonotype was counted only a few times. CDR3: CATSRDRGGYYNEQFF. The CDR3 DNA reads as TGTGCCACCAGCAGAGACCGGGGGGGCTACTACAATGAGCAGTTCTTC. This sequence joins TRBV15 and TRBJ2-1; TRBD2 matches at 8 bases. Germline CDR1 reads LNHNV; CDR2 reads YYDKDF (reference sequence). J was trimmed by 3 bases and V by 0 bases; bases with no gene match: 4. The CDR3 is made up of 16 amino acids.

This rearrangement joins TRBV2 to TRBJ1-1; no definite D call. V was pared by 6 bases and J by 7 bases, with 15 bases between. This CDR3 region has 13 residues. Looked up from germline, CDR1 is SNHLY and CDR2 is FYNNEI. CDR3 DNA: TGTGCCAGCAGGGCCACAGCATGGGATGAAGCTTTCTTT. Amino acid sequence: CASRATAWDEAFF.

This chain connects TRBV9 to TRBJ2-6; D might be TRBD2 (6 bases). CDR1 SGDLS and CDR2 YYNGEE come from the germline V gene. This CDR3 is built from 22 residues. V was shortened by 1 base and J by 4 bases, with 30 bases between the two germline ends. CDR3 in amino acids: CASSVRLELGSGEETGANVLTF. CDR3 nucleotides: TGTGCCAGCAGCGTAAGACTTGAGTTGGGGTCTGGGGAGGAAACAGGGGCCAACGTCCTGACTTTC.

The chain recombines TRBV20-1 with TRBJ2-3; D unclear. This CDR3 spans 12 amino acids. Trimming took off 6 bases at V and 3 bases at J, with 10 bases between the two ends. Germline V gene lookup returns CDR1 DFQATT and CDR2 SNEGSKA (reference sequence). The CDR3 is CSAPVETDTQYF. CDR3 nucleotides: TGCAGTGCCCCCGTAGAAACAGATACGCAGTATTTT.

The chain uses TRBV11-1 and TRBJ2-3, with a tentative D call TRBD2 (6 bases). Germline V gives CDR1 SGHAT, CDR2 FQDESV (reference sequence). This CDR3 comprises 13 residues. V dropped 5 bases and J dropped 4 bases, with 10 bases sitting between them. The CDR3 sequence is CASSILASDTQYF. As DNA, the CDR3 is TGTGCCAGCAGCATACTAGCATCAGATACGCAGTATTTT.

This clonotype was counted a few times. The chain recombines TRBV29-1 with TRBJ2-3; no reliable D call. Trimming took 4 bases from V and 4 from J, leaving 15 bases between them. Germline-derived CDR1 and CDR2 are SQVTM and ANQGSEA. This CDR3 has 14 amino acids. The CDR3 region is CSVGRSHRADTQYF. CDR3 sequence (DNA): TGCAGCGTTGGGAGAAGCCATAGGGCAGATACGCAGTATTTT.

This chain links TRBV6-1 with TRBJ1-6; D is perhaps TRBD1 (6 bases). V was pared by 6 bases and J by 9 bases, with 21 bases between. The CDR3 is 16 residues long. Germline V gene lookup returns CDR1 MNHNS and CDR2 SASEGT. CDR3 nucleotides: TGTGCCAGCAGCCACCGGACAGTTGGGGGAGGTTCACCCCTCCACTTT. Its protein product is CASSHRTVGGGSPLHF.

Ten or more counts support this clonotype. The chain couples TRBV7-3 to TRBJ2-5; 7 nucleotides match TRBD2. The CDR3 loop spans 14 amino acids. J gave up 4 bases and V 3 bases, and 5 bases lay outside the gene matches. The germline CDR1 and CDR2 sequences are SGHTA and FQGTGA. The CDR3 spells CASSLGGVRETQYF. The CDR3 nucleotides are TGTGCCAGCAGCTTGGGGGGGGTGCGAGAGACCCAGTACTTC.

There are a few counts of this clonotype. The CDR3 loop is CASSLSHIEAFF. The CDR3 bases are TGTGCCAGCAGCTTGTCCCACATTGAAGCTTTCTTT. The chain has TRBV7-9 and TRBJ1-1; D is unclear. The V gene lost 3 bases and the J gene lost 7 bases, with 9 bases spanning the gap. The CDR3 has 12 amino acids. Per the germline V gene, CDR1 is SEHNR and CDR2 is FQNEAQ (reference sequence). The full variable domain, its missing parts supplied by reference TRBV7-9 and TRBJ1-1, is DTGVSQNPRHKITKRGQNVTFRCDPISEHNRLYWYRQTLGQGPEFLTYFQNEAQLEKSRLLSDRFSAERPKGSFSTLEIQRTEQGDSAMYLCASSLSHIEAFFGQGTRLTVV.